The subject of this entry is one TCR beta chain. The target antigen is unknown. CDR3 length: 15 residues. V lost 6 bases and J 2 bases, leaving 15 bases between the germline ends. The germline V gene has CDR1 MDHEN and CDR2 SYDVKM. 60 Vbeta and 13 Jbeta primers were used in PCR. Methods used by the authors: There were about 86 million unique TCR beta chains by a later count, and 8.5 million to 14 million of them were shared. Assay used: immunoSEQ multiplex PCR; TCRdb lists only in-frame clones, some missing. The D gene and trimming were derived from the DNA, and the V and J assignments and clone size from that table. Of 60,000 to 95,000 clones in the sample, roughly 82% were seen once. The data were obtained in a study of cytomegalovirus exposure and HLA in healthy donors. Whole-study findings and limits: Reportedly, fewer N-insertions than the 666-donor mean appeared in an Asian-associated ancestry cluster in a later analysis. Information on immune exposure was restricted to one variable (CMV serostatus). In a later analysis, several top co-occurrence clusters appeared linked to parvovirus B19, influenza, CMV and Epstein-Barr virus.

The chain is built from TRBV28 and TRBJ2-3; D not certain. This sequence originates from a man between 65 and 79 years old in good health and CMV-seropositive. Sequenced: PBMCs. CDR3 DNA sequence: TGTGCCAGCAGCTCTCCTGGCCAGTCCACAGATACGCAGTATTTT. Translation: CASSSPGQSTDTQYF.